This T cell receptor (beta chain) was profiled in a study of cytomegalovirus exposure and HLA in healthy donors. Study outcomes and limitations: The likely explanation for a cluster of highly shared sequence variants was sequencing artifact.

The CDR3 contains 14 residues. CDR1 MNHEY and CDR2 SMNVEV come from the germline V gene (reference sequence). V lost 8 bases and J 7 bases, leaving 17 bases between the germline ends. On this clone itself: Its antigen is unknown.

PCR involved 60 Vbeta and 13 Jbeta primers. TCRdb's table, derived via immunoSEQ multiplex PCR, lists solely in-frame clones and lacks some. The top ten hold about 1.8% of the sample, which has around 140,000 clones, about 79% seen once. Specimen: PBMCs. This chain connects TRBV27 to TRBJ1-4, with a weak D call TRBD1 (6 bases). The receptor was isolated from a female donor in good health and CMV-seropositive. CDR3 amino acids: CASGQRQGSEKLFF. The CDR3 bases are TGTGCCAGCGGACAGAGGCAGGGAAGTGAAAAACTGTTTTTT. Based on the CDR3 plus reference TRBV27 and TRBJ1-4, the full variable domain is EAQVTQNPRYLITVTGKKLTVTCSQNMNHEYMSWYRQDPGLGLRQIYYSMNVEVTDKGDVPEGYKVSRKEKRNFPLILESPSPNQTSLYFCASGQRQGSEKLFFGSGTQLSVL.